Following are 14 T cell receptor beta chains from one sample sequenced in a study of control samples from healthy donors and cancer patients. The protocol was immunoSEQ multiplex PCR, while the TCRdb copy is restricted to in-frame clones and leaves out a portion. The data show about 160,000 clones, approximately 94% seen once. Sequenced input: PBMCs. The receptors come from a man aged 55 to 70 with colorectal cancer.

The CDR3 DNA sequence: TGCGCCAGCAGCTCTCAGGGGGCTCCCTACGAGCAGTACTTC. This gives the protein CASSSQGAPYEQYF. The rearrangement joins TRBV5-1 to TRBJ2-7, with TRBD1 identical over 8 bases. The germline gives CDR1 SGHRS, CDR2 YFSETQ. CDR3 length equals 14 residues. Trimming removed 3 bases from V and 2 bases from J; junction bases left unmatched: 4.

This clone was seen once. The chain combines TRBV15 with TRBJ2-3; 12 bases agree with TRBD1. The CDR3 is 16 residues long. V lost 5 bases to trimming and J lost 4 bases; unmatched junction nucleotides: 7. The V gene's germline CDR1 is LNHNV and CDR2 YYDKDF (reference sequence). CDR3 residues: CATSVSGTGGADTQYF. The CDR3 DNA reads as TGTGCCACCAGCGTTTCCGGGACAGGGGGCGCAGATACGCAGTATTTT.

The V call is TRBV11-2, the J call TRBJ2-3, with 7 positions matching TRBD1. CDR1 is SGHAT and CDR2 is FQNNGV in the germline V gene. J gave up 6 bases and V 0 bases, and 3 bases lay outside the gene matches. This CDR3 comprises 14 residues. For the CDR3, the DNA is TGTGCCAGCAGCTTAGAAGGGGGCGCGGATACGCAGTATTTT. It translates to CASSLEGGADTQYF.

The genes are TRBV6-6 and TRBJ2-3; 10 nucleotides line up with TRBD2. Germline-derived CDR1 and CDR2 are MNHNY and SVGAGI (reference sequence). J was trimmed by 0 bases and V by 6 bases; bases with no gene match: 6. This CDR3 comprises 16 residues. CDR3 loop: CASSRRTSGSTDTQYF. CDR3 in DNA: TGTGCCAGCAGCCGGAGGACTAGCGGCAGCACAGATACGCAGTATTTT.

J is TRBJ2-5 and V is TRBV5-1; D tentatively fits TRBD1 or TRBD2 (5 bases each). The CDR3 has 15 amino acids. Germline loops: CDR1 SGHRS, CDR2 YFSETQ. The V and J ends lost 4 bases and 5 bases respectively, with 18 bases between them. The CDR3 sequence is CASSLGPLRDETQYF. As DNA, the CDR3 is TGCGCCAGCAGCCTGGGACCCCTCCGAGACGAGACCCAGTACTTC.

The genes are TRBV23-1 and TRBJ2-7; D not resolved. TRBV23-1 is an open reading frame, and its role is uncertain. Trimming shortened V by 3 bases and J by 4 bases, and 16 bases separated the two germline ends. This CDR3 contains 15 residues. The CDR3, as DNA: TGCGCCAGCAGTCACACCGACGGAGAGCTTTACGAGCAGTACTTC. It codes for CASSHTDGELYEQYF.

The V gene is TRBV6-5, the J gene TRBJ2-3; perhaps TRBD2 as D (5 bases). V dropped 2 bases and J dropped 1 base, with 13 bases sitting between them. In germline, CDR1 is MNHEY, CDR2 SVGAGI. This CDR3 comprises 16 residues. Here the CDR3 reads CASSYTGIWGTDTQYF. CDR3 bases: TGTGCCAGCAGTTACACCGGGATATGGGGCACAGATACGCAGTATTTT.

The count of this clone is one. The J gene is TRBJ2-5, the V gene TRBV5-1; the D gene is possibly TRBD1 (6 bases). The CDR3 consists of 15 residues. Trimming took 2 bases from V and 5 from J, leaving 16 bases between them. Germline V gene data show CDR1 as SGHRS and CDR2 as YFSETQ. CDR3 sequence: CASSFGQGKGETQYF. CDR3 coding DNA: TGCGCCAGCAGCTTTGGGCAGGGGAAGGGCGAGACCCAGTACTTC.

This chain connects TRBV5-1 to TRBJ2-7; TRBD1 is a possible D gene (7 bases). The germline CDR1 and CDR2 sequences are SGHRS and YFSETQ. The length of the CDR3 is 15 residues. Trimming took off 4 bases at V and 0 bases at J, with 14 bases between the two ends. CDR3 protein: CASSGGTVISYEQYF. CDR3 nucleotide sequence: TGCGCCAGCAGCGGCGGGACAGTTATCTCCTACGAGCAGTACTTC.

The chain carries TRBV5-4 and TRBJ1-4, with D possibly TRBD1 on 6 matching bases. From germline, CDR1 is SGHNT and CDR2 YYREEE (reference sequence). CDR3 length: 16 amino acids. The V and J ends lost 4 bases and 8 bases respectively, with 21 bases between them. The DNA of the CDR3 is TGTGCCAGCAGCCCGGGGGGGGCCCCCGCCGGGGAAAAACTGTTTTTT. It specifies CASSPGGAPAGEKLFF.

The rearrangement links TRBV15 to TRBJ2-3, with TRBD1 matching 7 bases. Germline trimming cut 0 bases from V and 4 bases from J; bases unmatched to any gene: 4. The length of the CDR3 is 15 residues. The V gene's germline CDR1 is LNHNV and CDR2 YYDKDF (reference sequence). The CDR3 DNA sequence: TGTGCCACCAGCAGAGATCGGCAGGGGGCAGATACGCAGTATTTT. The encoded protein is CATSRDRQGADTQYF.

The V gene is TRBV25-1, the J gene TRBJ1-1, with TRBD1 as a possible D gene (5 bases). Germline V gene sequence: CDR1 MGHDK, CDR2 SYGVNS. The V end lost 1 base, the J end lost 3 bases, and 12 bases lay between the germline ends. The CDR3 sequence is 15 residues long. In DNA form, the CDR3 reads TGTGCCAGCAGTGAATGGGGAGGGGCCGACACTGAAGCTTTCTTT. Translation: CASSEWGGADTEAFF.

J is TRBJ1-1 and V is TRBV3-1 (or the pseudogene TRBV3-2); 7 nucleotides match TRBD1. V lost 8 bases, J lost 1 base, and 4 bases stayed unmatched. Germline V gene lookup returns CDR1 LGHDT and CDR2 YNNKEL (reference sequence). The CDR3 runs 13 residues. The DNA of the CDR3 is TGTGCCAGCTTGGGACAGAAGAACACTGAAGCTTTCTTT. Its translation: CASLGQKNTEAFF.

This clone was seen a single time. The gene calls are TRBV28 and TRBJ1-4; TRBD1 matches at 9 bases. With 4 bases clipped from V and 14 bases from J, the junction kept 8 bases outside the gene matches. Germline CDR1 MDHEN, CDR2 SYDVKM. This CDR3 comprises 13 residues. The CDR3 reads CASSSGQGGWLFF. The CDR3 nucleotides are TGTGCCAGCAGTTCGGGACAGGGAGGTTGGCTGTTTTTT.